Each of the 5 T cell receptor beta chains below was sequenced from the same sample in a study of identical twins (dated by TCRdb to the mid-2010s). The protocol used for the library was 5' RACE. Sequencing took place on an Illumina HiSeq 2000. TCRdb itself trimmed the public reads at Q25 with fastp, ran MiXCR and retained productive beta chains. Rows are combined by CDR3 protein, so each entry shows the most common genes and DNA. Within this sample are about 260,000 distinct CDR3 sequences, with about 7.3% of them counted one time only. Jointly, the top ten make up 3% to 4% of the sample. This sample was shared with a second study, whose subject was yellow fever vaccine responses in identical twins.

Source material: memory (CD45RO+) T cells sorted from blood. The cell subset or site label corresponds to: CD45RO+ enriched T cells. Every receptor here comes from a woman between 18 and 29 years old in good health.

The rearrangement uses TRBV2 and TRBJ2-5, with D unresolved. Germline assignment: CDR1 SNHLY and CDR2 FYNNEI. V lost 2 bases, J lost 3 bases, and 1 base lay in between. The CDR3 is made up of 11 amino acids. CDR3 in amino acids: CASSEKETQYF. The CDR3 nucleotides read TGTGCCAGCAGTGAAAAAGAGACCCAGTACTTC.

This clonotype was seen only a few times. The chain combines TRBV28 with TRBJ2-7; tentative D call: TRBD2 (6 bases). Trimming removed 6 bases at V and 3 bases at J, with 24 bases between. The CDR3 runs to 17 residues. Germline V gene lookup returns CDR1 MDHEN and CDR2 SYDVKM. The CDR3 bases are TGTGCCAGCAGGAACTGGGGGGAAGAGTCCAAAGACTACGAGCAGTACGTC. This sequence encodes CASRNWGEESKDYEQYV.

V and J are TRBV20-1 and TRBJ2-5; 9 bases agree with TRBD2. CDR1 is DFQATT, CDR2 SNEGSKA, per germline (reference sequence). V trimming: 6 bases; J trimming: 4 bases; junction bases outside the gene matches: 3. This CDR3 has 12 residues. The CDR3 spells CSAETSGETQYF. CDR3 DNA: TGCAGTGCAGAGACTAGCGGAGAGACCCAGTACTTC.

The J gene is TRBJ2-5, the V gene TRBV20-1, with 10 bases fitting TRBD2. The CDR3 is 15 residues long. The germline V gene has CDR1 DFQATT and CDR2 SNEGSKA (reference sequence). The V segment lost 6 bases and the J segment 4 bases; nucleotides outside the gene matches: 11. The CDR3 loop reads CSALKLAGNPETQYF. CDR3 in DNA: TGCAGTGCACTCAAACTAGCGGGGAACCCAGAGACCCAGTACTTC.

This clonotype has just one count. V is TRBV20-1 and J is TRBJ2-5; no clear D gene. The CDR3 runs to 11 residues. Germline lookup yields CDR1 DFQATT and CDR2 SNEGSKA (reference sequence). The V end lost 2 bases, the J end lost 5 bases, and 6 bases lay between the germline ends. The CDR3 bases are TGCAGTGCTAGACCACAGGAGACCCAGTACTTC. This gives the protein CSARPQETQYF.